This T cell receptor beta chain was profiled in a study of cytomegalovirus exposure and HLA in healthy donors. General observations from the study: In a later analysis, HLA-associated TCR beta chains were more clonally expanded than equally common others. Most TCR beta V segments were productive about 87% or about 30% of the time in an earlier analysis.

Primers included in the PCR were 60 Vbeta and 13 Jbeta primers. TCRdb's copy holds only in-frame clones and misses some; the assay was immunoSEQ multiplex PCR. The sample lists around 99,000 clones, around 82% occurring once. With regard to this clone: Antigen: not known.

Participants comprised healthy donors of bone marrow. Material: PBMCs. This sequence originates from a man in his forties or fifties in good health and CMV-seronegative.

The DNA for the CDR3 is TGTGCCAGCAGCACCCCATGGAGACATTACAGGGGCGAGGCTTTCTTT. Translating gives CASSTPWRHYRGEAFF. This chain connects TRBV21-1 to TRBJ1-1; TRBD1 was called by the table and not checked on the DNA. TRBV21-1 is a documented pseudogene. CDR3 length: 16 residues.